This entry lists 11 T cell receptor beta chains sequenced from one sample in a study of glioma-infiltrating T cells. The iRepertoire nested amplicon-rescue multiplex PCR amplified TCR alpha and beta CDR3s from RNA. MiXCR, run by TCRdb on the multiplex PCR reads, gives a single entry per CDR3 protein. The sample holds 45,000 or so distinct CDR3 sequences; approximately 20% are singletons and the top ten take approximately 6.4%. The source material was glioma tissue, nonneoplastic brain tissue, or PBMCs (not recorded which). The origin of the receptors is a human donor with low-grade glioma or glioblastoma, undergoing nonglioma brain surgery, or in good health (not recorded which).

The gene calls are TRBV29-1 and TRBJ2-7; D is ambiguous. CDR3 length: 11 amino acids. Trimming took 4 bases from V and 0 from J, leaving 4 bases between them. Germline V gene data show CDR1 as SQVTM and CDR2 as ANQGSEA. DNA of the CDR3: TGCAGCGTTGCGGACTCCTACGAGCAGTACGTC. The encoded protein is CSVADSYEQYV.

The table lists this clonotype with many counts. The rearrangement uses TRBV5-1 and TRBJ2-7; a weak D match, TRBD2 (5 bases). The V gene lost 4 bases and the J gene lost 1 base, with 12 bases spanning the gap. CDR3 length equals 14 residues. Germline CDR1 is SGHRS and CDR2 is YFSETQ. CDR3 sequence: CASSARTGSYEQYF. Here the CDR3 DNA reads TGCGCCAGCAGCGCCCGGACGGGGTCCTACGAGCAGTACTTC.

This clonotype was seen repeatedly, ten times or more. This chain uses TRBV20-1 with TRBJ2-6; TRBD1 matches at 8 bases. The CDR3 has 16 residues. Germline assignment: CDR1 DFQATT and CDR2 SNEGSKA (reference sequence). Unmatched junction bases numbered 8, after V lost 6 bases and J lost 1 base. The chain's CDR3 is CSAQGTGGSGANVLTF. For the CDR3, the DNA is TGCAGTGCCCAAGGCACAGGGGGTTCTGGGGCCAACGTCCTGACTTTC.

The chain combines TRBV19 with TRBJ1-1; tentatively, D is TRBD1 (5 bases). Trimming took 10 bases from V and 2 from J, leaving 14 bases between them. The CDR3 has 13 amino acids. The germline CDR1 and CDR2 sequences are LNHDA and SQIVND (reference sequence). CDR3 nucleotide sequence: TGTGCCACCTCAGACAGTTTCAACACTGAAGCTTTCTTT. Its protein product is CATSDSFNTEAFF.

In this sample, this clonotype turned up many times. The rearrangement joins TRBV28 to TRBJ1-5; 7 nucleotides align to TRBD1. V shed 7 bases and J 2 bases; nucleotides not matched to a gene: 8. From germline, CDR1 is MDHEN and CDR2 SYDVKM. This CDR3 region has 15 residues. The CDR3 DNA is TGTGCCAGCACCAAAATAGGACAGGGCAATCAGCCCCAGCATTTT. This gives the protein CASTKIGQGNQPQHF. Filled out from reference TRBV28 and TRBJ1-5, the complete variable domain reads DVKVTQSSRYLVKRTGEKVFLECVQDMDHENMFWYRQDPGLGLRLIYFSYDVKMKEKGDIPEGYSVSREKKERFSLILESASTNQTSMYLCASTKIGQGNQPQHFGDGTRLSIL.

The chain joins TRBV11-2 to TRBJ2-7, with TRBD2 matching 12 bases. CDR3 length: 15 amino acids. The V and J ends lost 5 bases and 2 bases, in that order; junction bases with no gene match: 4. The germline V gene has CDR1 SGHAT and CDR2 FQNNGV. The DNA of the CDR3 is TGTGCCAGCAGCCGTGCTAGCGGGAGGGCCTACGAGCAGTACTTC. Its translation: CASSRASGRAYEQYF.

This clonotype was observed many times. V usage is TRBV18 and J usage is TRBJ1-2; 8 bases fit TRBD1. There are 16 residues in the CDR3. V lost 4 bases to trimming and J lost 8 bases; unmatched junction nucleotides: 15. CDR1 and CDR2 from the germline V gene are KGHSH and LQKENI. The CDR3 DNA reads TGTGCCAGCTCACAGGCCCCAGGGGGCGGATTGGCCGGCTACACCTTC. This sequence encodes CASSQAPGGGLAGYTF.

This clonotype was counted ten times or more. DNA of the CDR3: TGTGCCAGCAGCCCCGTGGACATGTCTTCCTACGAGCAGTACTTC. This sequence encodes CASSPVDMSSYEQYF. V usage is TRBV3-1 and J usage is TRBJ2-7; D is possibly TRBD1 (5 bases). V lost 4 bases and J 1 base, leaving 14 bases between the germline ends. From germline, CDR1 is LGHDT and CDR2 YNNKEL (reference sequence). CDR3 size: 15 residues.

Comments on this clonotype: Compared with germline, one end of the junction differs, possibly owing to a read error. The J gene is TRBJ1-1, the V gene TRBV20-1, with D unclear. CDR1 is DFQATT and CDR2 is SNEGSKA in the germline V gene (reference sequence). CDR3 size: 13 residues. The DNA of the CDR3 is TGCAGTGCTATCTTGACGGTGAACACTGAAGCTTTCTTC. It encodes CSAILTVNTEAFF.

This clonotype was observed at least ten times. This chain uses TRBV6-2 or TRBV6-3 with TRBJ2-7; no clear D gene. V shed 2 bases and J shed 3 bases, with 11 bases lying between them. In germline, CDR1 is MNHEY, CDR2 SVGEGT. The CDR3 loop spans 14 amino acids. The CDR3 region has the DNA TGTGCCAGCAGTTACAGCCACTCCCTCTACGAGCAGTACGTC. The encoded protein is CASSYSHSLYEQYV.

This clonotype was seen just once. A much larger clone differs by one base, so this may be a read error. This CDR3 reads CASSPESESSYNEQFF. The CDR3 DNA reads as TGTGCCAGCTCACCAGAGTCGGAGAGCTCCTACAATGAGCAGTTCTTC. The chain has TRBV18 and TRBJ2-1, with no clear D. This CDR3 contains 16 residues. V lost 2 bases to trimming and J lost 0 bases, with 11 bases between them. Germline V gene sequence: CDR1 KGHSH, CDR2 LQKENI.